The entry below gives a single T cell receptor beta chain sequence along with its context. Its antigen remains unidentified. These data come from a study of cytomegalovirus exposure and HLA in healthy donors. Vbeta (60) and Jbeta (13) primers were used in the PCR. TCRdb's copy holds only in-frame clones and misses some; the assay was immunoSEQ multiplex PCR. This table has about 180,000 clones, around 80% appearing once. The CDR3 extends over 13 amino acids. Per germline, CDR1 MNHEY and CDR2 SVGAGI. Trimming cost V 3 bases and J 10 bases; bases outside gene matches: 4. In nominal health when sampled, donors likely had unrecorded immune exposures nonetheless. Study results and caveats: In a later analysis, at a false discovery rate of 0.05, fewer than 20,000 TCR beta sequences matched HLA alleles.

The clonotype comes from a woman in her thirties or forties in good health and CMV-seronegative. This rearrangement joins TRBV6-5 to TRBJ2-1, with 9 bases identical to TRBD1. Material for sequencing was PBMCs. The CDR3 is CASSYPGTGEQFF. The CDR3 nucleotides are TGTGCCAGCAGTTATCCCGGGACAGGGGAGCAGTTCTTC.